This entry describes one T cell receptor beta chain. Trimming left V 8 bases short and J 7 bases short, with 18 bases between. The CDR3 contains 14 residues. Germline lookup yields CDR1 PRHDT and CDR2 FYEKMQ (reference sequence). Per the study methods: Estimation of nucleated cell counts was performed using reference gene primer amplification. Some clones are missing from TCRdb's copy, which holds only in-frame ones; the method was immunoSEQ multiplex PCR. The V and J calls and the clone size are those of that table, but D and trimming were determined from the DNA. The table includes about 370,000 clones, 89% detected once. The data were taken from a study of blood T cell repertoires in COVID-19. While infection was still active, Seattle patients were enrolled and then followed longitudinally.

The sequencing input was peripheral blood. The J gene is TRBJ2-1, the V gene TRBV13, with unresolved D. The clonotype originates from a woman between 25 and 40 years old with COVID-19, enrolled during active disease. Written as DNA, the CDR3 is TGTGCCAGCGCCGATCTCGGGTTAGATAATGAGCAGTTCTTC. The encoded protein is CASADLGLDNEQFF.